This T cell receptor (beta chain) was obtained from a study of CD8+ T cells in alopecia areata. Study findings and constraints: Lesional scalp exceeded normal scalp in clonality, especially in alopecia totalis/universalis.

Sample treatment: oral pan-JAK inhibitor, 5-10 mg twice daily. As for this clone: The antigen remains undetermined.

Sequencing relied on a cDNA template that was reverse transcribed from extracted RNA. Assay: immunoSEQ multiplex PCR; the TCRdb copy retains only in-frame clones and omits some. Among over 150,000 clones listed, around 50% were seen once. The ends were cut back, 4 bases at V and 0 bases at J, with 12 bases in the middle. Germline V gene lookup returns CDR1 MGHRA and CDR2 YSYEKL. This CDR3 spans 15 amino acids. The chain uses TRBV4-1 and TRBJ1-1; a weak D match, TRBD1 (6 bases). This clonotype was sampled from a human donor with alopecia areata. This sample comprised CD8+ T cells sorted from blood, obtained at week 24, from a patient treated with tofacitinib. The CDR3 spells CASSPKGGVNTEAFF. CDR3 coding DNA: TGCGCCAGCAGCCCCAAGGGGGGTGTGAACACTGAAGCTTTCTTT.